A single sample is the source of the 25 T cell receptor beta chains below, sequenced in a study of blood T cell repertoires in COVID-19. Method: immunoSEQ multiplex PCR; TCRdb's copy keeps in-frame clones and lacks some. Among approximately 190,000 clones, roughly 82% were seen once, and the ten largest hold roughly 8%. The sequenced material came from peripheral blood. The source of these receptors is a woman aged 55 to 70 with COVID-19, enrolled during active disease.

The V call is TRBV3-1 (or the pseudogene TRBV3-2), the J call TRBJ1-1; possibly TRBD1 for D (5 bases). The germline V and J ends were trimmed by 5 bases and 1 base, with 14 bases remaining between them. The V gene's germline CDR1 is LGHDT and CDR2 YNNKEL (reference sequence). The CDR3 has 15 residues. The CDR3 DNA sequence: TGTGCCAGCAGCTCAGCCGGGGGGAAGAACACTGAAGCTTTCTTT. This encodes CASSSAGGKNTEAFF.

This chain links TRBV5-1 with TRBJ2-5; D ambiguous. Trimming took off 3 bases at V and 0 bases at J, with 6 bases between the two ends. Germline CDR1 reads SGHRS; CDR2 reads YFSETQ. The CDR3 consists of 13 residues. The CDR3: CASSSSDQETQYF. CDR3 DNA sequence: TGCGCCAGCAGCTCGTCGGACCAAGAGACCCAGTACTTC. The entire variable domain, with the rest obtained from reference TRBV5-1 and TRBJ2-5, is as follows: KAGVTQTPRYLIKTRGQQVTLSCSPISGHRSVSWYQQTPGQGLQFLFEYFSETQRNKGNFPGRFSGRQFSNSRSEMNVSTLELGDSALYLCASSSSDQETQYFGPGTRLLVL.

The chain joins TRBV12-3 or TRBV12-4 to TRBJ2-3; TRBD2 agrees at 7 bases. Trimming took 3 bases from V and 6 from J; bases not matched to a gene: 3. CDR3 length: 13 residues. The CDR3 nucleotides read TGTGCCAGCAGTTTTTCCGGGGGGGATACGCAGTATTTT. Its protein product is CASSFSGGDTQYF.

This chain connects TRBV6-5 to TRBJ1-5; D call uncertain. Germline CDR1 reads MNHEY; CDR2 reads SVGAGI. Trimming cost V 5 bases and J 1 base, with 9 bases left between them. The CDR3 is made up of 14 amino acids. The CDR3 is CASSTSRSNQPQHF. CDR3 bases: TGTGCCAGCAGTACCTCGCGGAGCAATCAGCCCCAGCATTTT.

The gene calls are TRBV19 and TRBJ2-5; maybe TRBD2 (6 bases). Trimming took 1 base from V and 2 from J, leaving 11 bases between them. This CDR3 contains 15 residues. Germline V gives CDR1 LNHDA, CDR2 SQIVND (reference sequence). CDR3 bases: TGTGCCAGTAGTATAGCCCCGGGACTTCAAGAGACCCAGTACTTC. This translates into CASSIAPGLQETQYF. The full variable domain, with the rest looked up from reference TRBV19 and TRBJ2-5, is DGGITQSPKYLFRKEGQNVTLSCEQNLNHDAMYWYRQDPGQGLRLIYYSQIVNDFQKGDIAEGYSVSREKKESFPLTVTSAQKNPTAFYLCASSIAPGLQETQYFGPGTRLLVL.

The V call is TRBV11-2, the J call TRBJ2-7; maybe TRBD1 (6 bases). There are 15 residues in the CDR3. Germline V gene lookup returns CDR1 SGHAT and CDR2 FQNNGV. The V end lost 1 base, the J end lost 5 bases, and 15 bases lay between the germline ends. The CDR3 DNA is TGTGCCAGCAGCTTAGGATTCGGGGACAAGGACGAGCAGTACTTC. Amino acid sequence: CASSLGFGDKDEQYF.

Written as DNA, the CDR3 is TGTGCCACCAGTGAAGGCGGGGTTGGCAATCAGCCCCAGCATTTT. Amino acid sequence: CATSEGGVGNQPQHF. This chain uses TRBV24-1 with TRBJ1-5; D unresolved. The CDR3 runs 15 residues. Germline V gene sequence: CDR1 KGHDR, CDR2 SFDVKD. V shed 4 bases and J shed 2 bases, with 11 bases lying between them.

The chain combines TRBV7-2 with TRBJ1-3, with a possible D match to TRBD1 (6 bases). The CDR3 runs 14 residues. The V end was cut by 6 bases, the J end by 2 bases, with 11 bases between. Germline loops: CDR1 SGHTA, CDR2 FQGNSA. The CDR3 DNA is TGTGCCAGCAGGATGGACAGAACTGGAAACACCATATATTTT. It yields the protein CASRMDRTGNTIYF.

The chain joins TRBV3-1 (or the pseudogene TRBV3-2) to TRBJ1-1; unclear D gene. The CDR3 length is 17 residues. Germline CDR1 and CDR2: LGHDT and YNNKEL (reference sequence). V was clipped by 1 base and J by 0 bases, with 15 bases between them. The CDR3: CASSQAPLSRMNTEAFF. Written as DNA, the CDR3 is TGTGCCAGCAGCCAAGCACCACTCTCGCGGATGAACACTGAAGCTTTCTTT.

Comments on this clone: In the same sample, other DNA sequences code for this CDR3. V usage is TRBV4-3 and J usage is TRBJ2-2; D uncertain. Per germline, CDR1 LGHNA and CDR2 YSLEER. Trimming took off 1 base at V and 4 bases at J, with 7 bases between the two ends. The CDR3 contains 14 residues. The CDR3 DNA follows: TGCGCCAGCAGCCAAGGGCCGCTCACCGGGGAGCTGTTTTTT. This sequence encodes CASSQGPLTGELFF.

CDR3 sequence reads: CATSLGLAGGETQYF. DNA of the CDR3: TGTGCCACCAGCCTGGGACTAGCGGGAGGAGAGACCCAGTACTTC. This chain joins TRBV24-1 and TRBJ2-5; TRBD2 matches at 15 bases. The CDR3 runs to 15 residues. V lost 7 bases, J lost 4 bases, and 3 bases stayed unmatched. CDR1 is KGHDR and CDR2 is SFDVKD in the germline V gene.

V usage is TRBV5-1 and J usage is TRBJ2-1, with 8 nucleotides matching TRBD2. After removal of 0 bases from V and 12 bases from J, the junction contained 11 bases not matched to a gene. This CDR3 comprises 15 residues. Per the germline V gene, CDR1 is SGHRS and CDR2 is YFSETQ. The CDR3 sequence: CASSLEESTSVPQFF. The CDR3 DNA reads TGCGCCAGCAGCTTGGAGGAGTCGACTAGCGTCCCGCAGTTCTTC. The variable domain in full, with the rest retrieved from reference TRBV5-1 and TRBJ2-1, is KAGVTQTPRYLIKTRGQQVTLSCSPISGHRSVSWYQQTPGQGLQFLFEYFSETQRNKGNFPGRFSGRQFSNSRSEMNVSTLELGDSALYLCASSLEESTSVPQFFGPGTRLTVL.

The rearrangement joins TRBV5-1 to TRBJ2-5; 9 bases align to TRBD1. The CDR3 spans 15 residues. Germline CDR1 reads SGHRS; CDR2 reads YFSETQ. V trimming: 4 bases; J trimming: 2 bases; junction bases outside the gene matches: 6. The CDR3 DNA reads TGCGCCAGCAGCCATACGACAGGGGGGCAAGAGACCCAGTACTTC. Translated, it gives CASSHTTGGQETQYF.

This clone was seen a few times. The chain couples TRBV10-2 to TRBJ1-3, with 9 bases lining up with TRBD1. The CDR3 spans 14 residues. Germline V gene sequence: CDR1 WSHSY, CDR2 SAAADI. Trimming cost V 7 bases and J 4 bases; bases outside gene matches: 5. In DNA, the CDR3 is TGCGCCAGCAAGCCGGGACAGGGAGGAAACACCATATATTTT. It translates to CASKPGQGGNTIYF.

In DNA form, the CDR3 reads TGTGCCAGCAGCGGATTGACAACCCAGGGGGAGCAGTACTTC. Translating gives CASSGLTTQGEQYF. V usage is TRBV9 and J usage is TRBJ2-7; a possible D gene is TRBD1 (6 bases). Trimming removed 3 bases at V and 7 bases at J, with 17 bases between. Germline V gives CDR1 SGDLS, CDR2 YYNGEE. CDR3 size: 14 residues.

V is TRBV7-3 and J is TRBJ2-7, with D unresolved. CDR1 and CDR2 from the germline V gene are SGHTA and FQGTGA. Deletions cut 1 base from V and 7 bases from J, with 17 bases between. The CDR3 is 15 residues long. CDR3 in amino acids: CASSLKPSPTDEQYF. Here the CDR3 DNA reads TGTGCCAGCAGCTTAAAACCGAGCCCCACTGATGAGCAGTACTTC. Filled out from reference TRBV7-3 and TRBJ2-7, the complete variable domain reads GAGVSQTPSNKVTEKGKYVELRCDPISGHTALYWYRQSLGQGPEFLIYFQGTGAADDSGLPNDRFFAVRPEGSVSTLKIQRTERGDSAVYLCASSLKPSPTDEQYFGPGTRLTVT.

The sample holds one count of this clone. The chain uses TRBV7-9 and TRBJ2-3, with D maybe TRBD1 (6 bases). The germline CDR1 and CDR2 sequences are SEHNR and FQNEAQ (reference sequence). The V end was cut by 7 bases, the J end by 2 bases, with 25 bases between. The CDR3 consists of 18 residues. CDR3 in amino acids: CASTLPPPLTGPTDTQYF. The CDR3 DNA sequence: TGTGCCAGCACCCTACCCCCCCCATTGACAGGACCCACAGATACGCAGTATTTT.

This rearrangement joins TRBV6-5 to TRBJ2-5; possibly TRBD2 for D (6 bases). Trimming left V 6 bases short and J 7 bases short, with 15 bases between. This CDR3 spans 13 amino acids. Germline CDR1 is MNHEY and CDR2 is SVGAGI. The CDR3 loop is CASSKGEVLTQYF. CDR3 nucleotide sequence: TGTGCCAGCAGCAAAGGGGAGGTGTTGACCCAGTACTTC.

The gene calls are TRBV15 and TRBJ2-3, with a tentative D call TRBD1 (6 bases). Trimming left V 3 bases short and J 3 bases short, with 13 bases between. CDR1 LNHNV and CDR2 YYDKDF come from the germline V gene (reference sequence). CDR3 size: 15 residues. CDR3 amino acids: CATSRVQGWTDTQYF. The CDR3 nucleotides read TGTGCCACCAGCAGGGTACAGGGTTGGACAGATACGCAGTATTTT.

This chain connects TRBV11-2 to TRBJ2-7; 10 positions match TRBD2. CDR3 size: 18 residues. Germline V CDR1 and CDR2: SGHAT, FQNNGV. With 2 bases clipped from V and 1 base from J, the junction kept 11 bases outside the gene matches. The CDR3 region has the DNA TGTGCCAGCAGCTTAACGATTAGCGGGGGGCCCGGATCCTACGAGCAGTACGTC. It encodes CASSLTISGGPGSYEQYV.

The J gene is TRBJ1-1, the V gene TRBV18; weak D call: TRBD1 (6 bases). This CDR3 contains 15 residues. Germline values: CDR1 KGHSH, CDR2 LQKENI. Trimming removed 5 bases from V and 4 bases from J, with 17 bases in between. Written as DNA, the CDR3 is TGTGCCAGCTCATGGTCAGGGGCACGGGTCACTGAAGCTTTCTTT. Translated: CASSWSGARVTEAFF.

The V and J genes are TRBV2 and TRBJ2-1, with a weak D call TRBD1 (5 bases). Per the germline V gene, CDR1 is SNHLY and CDR2 is FYNNEI. Trimming stripped 3 bases from V and 4 bases from J, with 25 bases between. The CDR3 spans 19 residues. CDR3 nucleotides: TGTGCCAGCAGTGATGGGGCGACCTTAGGTCCACGGGCTTACAATGAGCAGTTCTTC. Residues: CASSDGATLGPRAYNEQFF.

This sequence joins TRBV27 and TRBJ2-1; a weak D match, TRBD1 (5 bases). V lost 2 bases to trimming and J lost 3 bases, with 17 bases between them. Germline V gives CDR1 MNHEY, CDR2 SMNVEV (reference sequence). The CDR3 has 17 amino acids. The CDR3 spells CASSLPAQGPGYNEQFF. The CDR3 bases are TGTGCCAGCAGTTTACCCGCCCAGGGCCCCGGCTACAATGAGCAGTTCTTC.

This chain uses TRBV6-2 or TRBV6-3 with TRBJ1-1; no definite D call. The germline V gene encodes CDR1 MNHEY and CDR2 SVGEGT. The CDR3 runs to 15 residues. V shed 1 base and J shed 5 bases, with 14 bases lying between them. DNA for the CDR3: TGTGCCAGCAGTTACTTTACCGTCGAGGAGACTGAAGCTTTCTTT. Translation gives CASSYFTVEETEAFF.

This rearrangement joins TRBV6-5 to TRBJ2-7; 10 positions agree with TRBD1. Germline CDR1 reads MNHEY; CDR2 reads SVGAGI. V lost 5 bases and J lost 0; bases outside the gene matches: 4. The CDR3 extends over 15 amino acids. The CDR3 coding sequence is TGTGCCAGCAGTCAGGACAGGGGGAGCTCCTACGAGCAGTACGTC. Translating it yields CASSQDRGSSYEQYV.